This T cell receptor beta chain was observed in a study of OX40 agonist ivuxolimab in advanced cancers. For the study at large: The group had a mean age of roughly 65 years, ranged from about 23 to 85, and was 80% to 90% male.

CDR1 is MDHEN, CDR2 SYDVKM, per germline. Trimming removed 7 bases at V and 8 bases at J, with 12 bases between. The CDR3 covers 13 residues. This clone came up a few times. Measured with immunoSEQ multiplex PCR; TCRdb has only the in-frame clones, and not every one. The table includes approximately 72,000 clones, 84% detected once. The sample consisted of CD4+ or CD8+ T cells sorted from blood, taken in a trial of the OX40 agonist ivuxolimab. The sequence derives from an adult with an advanced solid tumor such as melanoma, head and neck, liver or kidney cancer. The chain links TRBV28 to TRBJ1-6; D remains ambiguous. The DNA of the CDR3 is TGTGCCAGCAAATTAGATCCCTATTCACCCCTCCACTTT. It specifies CASKLDPYSPLHF.